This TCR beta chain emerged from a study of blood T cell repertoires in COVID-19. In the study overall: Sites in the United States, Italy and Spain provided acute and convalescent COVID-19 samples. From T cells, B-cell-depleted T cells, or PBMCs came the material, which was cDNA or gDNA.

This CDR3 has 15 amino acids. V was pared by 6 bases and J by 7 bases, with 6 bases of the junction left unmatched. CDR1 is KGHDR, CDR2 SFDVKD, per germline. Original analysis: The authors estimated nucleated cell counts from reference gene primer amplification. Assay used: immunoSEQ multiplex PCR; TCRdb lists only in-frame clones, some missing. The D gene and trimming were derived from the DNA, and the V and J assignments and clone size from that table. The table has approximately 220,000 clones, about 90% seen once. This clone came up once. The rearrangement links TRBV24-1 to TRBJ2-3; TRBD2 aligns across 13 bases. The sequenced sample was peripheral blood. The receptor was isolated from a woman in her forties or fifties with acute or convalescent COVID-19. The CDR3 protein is CATSSGTSGTYTQYF. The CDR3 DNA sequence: TGTGCCACCAGTTCCGGGACTAGCGGGACCTATACGCAGTATTTT.